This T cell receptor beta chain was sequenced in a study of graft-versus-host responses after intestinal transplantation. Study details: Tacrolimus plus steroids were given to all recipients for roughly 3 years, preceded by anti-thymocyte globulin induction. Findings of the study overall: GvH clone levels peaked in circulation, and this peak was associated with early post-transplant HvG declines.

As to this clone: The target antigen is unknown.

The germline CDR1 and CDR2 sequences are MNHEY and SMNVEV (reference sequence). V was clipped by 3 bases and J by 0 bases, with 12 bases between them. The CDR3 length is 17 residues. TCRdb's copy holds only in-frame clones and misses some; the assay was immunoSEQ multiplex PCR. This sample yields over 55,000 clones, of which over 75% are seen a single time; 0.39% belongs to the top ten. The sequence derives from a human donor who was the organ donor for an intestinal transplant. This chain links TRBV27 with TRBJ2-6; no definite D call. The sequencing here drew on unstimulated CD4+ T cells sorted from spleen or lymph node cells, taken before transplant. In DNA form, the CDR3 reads TGTGCCAGCAGTTTTTTCAGAACCGACTCTGGGGCCAACGTCCTGACTTTC. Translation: CASSFFRTDSGANVLTF.